The 31 T cell receptor beta chains listed next were all sequenced from one sample in a study of tumor-infiltrating lymphocytes in primary liver carcinoma. From 400 to 550 ng total RNA, TCR beta cDNA was generated with a primer in the constant region. Three rounds of nested multiplex PCR with slightly modified ARM-PCR produced TCR beta libraries. Use of TRBV1-TRBV30 forward primers with a C-beta reverse primer characterized the first two PCR rounds, which lasted ten to eleven cycles each. TCRdb analysed the multiplex PCR reads with MiXCR anew, one entry per CDR3 protein. The sample holds roughly 30,000 distinct CDR3 sequences, 60% to 85% seen once. It was from 20-30 mg of unsorted bulk tissue that RNA and DNA were co-extracted. The source material was liver tumor tissue from sampling region 5. Documented subset: tumor region T5, tumor centre. The receptors here all came from a man in his forties with primary liver carcinoma and hepatitis B virus infection.

This clonotype was detected many times. The V gene is TRBV5-1, the J gene TRBJ1-4; no reliable D call. The CDR3 is 15 residues long. Trimming took 4 bases from V and 0 from J, leaving 10 bases between them. Germline assignment: CDR1 SGHRS and CDR2 YFSETQ. CDR3: CASSTSGATNEKLFF. The CDR3 DNA follows: TGCGCCAGCAGCACATCGGGAGCAACTAATGAAAAACTGTTTTTT.

Comment on this clonotype: This may be a read error: a much more frequent sequence differs by one nucleotide. The chain carries TRBV20-1 and TRBJ2-2; no clear D. The germline CDR1 and CDR2 sequences are DFQATT and SNEGSKA (reference sequence). CDR3 length: 13 residues. The CDR3 sequence: CSVRDRLSVELFF. The CDR3 nucleotides read TGCAGTGTTAGAGATCGTCTCAGCGTGGAGCTGTTTTTT.

Comment on this clonotype: A read error may account for a junction end that differs from germline. The chain combines TRBV4-2 with TRBJ2-3; 10 bases are shared with TRBD2. Germline assignment: CDR1 LGHNA and CDR2 YNFKEQ. The CDR3 is 18 residues long. The CDR3 sequence is CVSSRVALLAGATDTHYF. The DNA of the CDR3 is TGTGTCAGCAGCCGAGTGGCGCTTCTAGCGGGAGCGACAGATACGCACTATTTT.

Points on this clonotype: The junction departs from germline at one end; a sequencing error may be responsible. The CDR3 loop reads CACSSPALDSISSYNEQFF. CDR3 nucleotides: TGTGCCTGCAGCAGCCCAGCTCTGGACAGTATAAGCTCCTACAATGAGCAGTTCTTC. The chain couples TRBV5-6 to TRBJ2-1, with TRBD1 as a possible D gene (6 bases). Looked up from germline, CDR1 is SGHDT and CDR2 is YYEEEE. This CDR3 is built from 19 residues.

On this clonotype: Because it lacks the conserved phenylalanine or tryptophan at the end, this CDR3 is likely a read error. The chain couples TRBV10-3 to TRBJ2-7; D call uncertain. The germline V gene has CDR1 ENHRY and CDR2 SYGVKD. This CDR3 contains 12 residues. Trimming stripped 3 bases from V and 7 bases from J, with 10 bases between. In nucleotides, the CDR3 is TGTGCCATCAGTGACGCCGGGCAAGAGCAGTACACC. Its protein product is CAISDAGQEQYT.

V usage is TRBV4-1 and J usage is TRBJ2-1; D is uncertain. The V gene lost 3 bases and the J gene lost 5 bases, with 14 bases spanning the gap. Germline assignment: CDR1 MGHRA and CDR2 YSYEKL. This CDR3 has 15 residues. CDR3: CASSQLGNNNNEQFF. The CDR3 DNA reads as TGCGCCAGCAGCCAGCTAGGCAACAACAACAATGAGCAGTTCTTC.

In regard to this clonotype: The final CDR3 position lacks the conserved phenylalanine or tryptophan, pointing to a likely read error. The chain has TRBV6-2 or TRBV6-3 and TRBJ2-7; tentatively, D is TRBD2 (5 bases). V dropped 10 bases and J dropped 4 bases, with 17 bases sitting between them. This CDR3 spans 13 amino acids. Looked up from germline, CDR1 is MNHEY and CDR2 is SVGEGT. The CDR3 DNA follows: TGTGCCACTCGGGCTAGCTGGAGATACGAGCAGTACTTA. It is translated as CATRASWRYEQYL.

This clonotype qualifies as medium-sized (0.01 to 0.1%). The chain is built from TRBV6-2 or TRBV6-3 and TRBJ2-3, with 12 bases identical to TRBD2. Germline V lookup: CDR1 MNHEY, CDR2 SVGEGT. J was trimmed by 4 bases and V by 6 bases; bases with no gene match: 14. This CDR3 is 18 amino acids long. CDR3 nucleotides: TGTGCCAGCAGCTTCCTCCGACTAGCGGGAGCGGGGGCAGATACGCAGTATTTT. It encodes CASSFLRLAGAGADTQYF.

A remark on this clonotype: One junction end does not reproduce the germline sequence, and a read error may be involved. The chain has TRBV6-2 or TRBV6-3 and TRBJ2-7; the D is unclear. Germline CDR1 MNHEY, CDR2 SVGEGT. CDR3 length equals 11 residues. The CDR3 sequence: CASSAIYEQCF. CDR3 DNA sequence: TGTGCCAGCAGTGCTATCTACGAGCAGTGCTTC.

Concerning this clonotype itself: One end of the junction is discordant with germline, which a read error may explain. This chain links TRBV4-1 with TRBJ1-2; possibly TRBD1 for D (6 bases). The germline V gene encodes CDR1 MGHRA and CDR2 YSYEKL. CDR3 length: 14 amino acids. CDR3 sequence reads: CPSSQYRDSHGYTF. The CDR3 DNA reads as TGTCCCAGCAGCCAATACAGGGACTCCCATGGCTACACCTTC.

At least ten counts were recorded for this clonotype. This CDR3 reads CASSLTVDYEQYF. The CDR3 DNA sequence: TGCGCCAGCAGCTTGACGGTAGACTACGAGCAGTACTTC. The chain is built from TRBV5-1 and TRBJ2-7; D gene unclear. The CDR3 totals 13 residues. Germline assignment: CDR1 SGHRS and CDR2 YFSETQ. V was shortened by 1 base and J by 3 bases, with 8 bases between the two germline ends.

Of note for this clonotype: This is likely a read error, given that the CDR3 carries no conserved phenylalanine or tryptophan at its end. The DNA is left out, because the CDR3 cannot be placed on it with certainty; the CDR3 is given as TCRdb lists it. J is TRBJ2-1 and V is TRBV11-2; the table assigns TRBD2, which was not confirmed against the DNA. Including both end residues, the CDR3 is 19 amino acids long. The germline V gene has CDR1 SGHAT and CDR2 FQNNGV. CDR3 sequence: CASSLDGRFSGTIYNEHFL.

In the case of this clonotype: A much larger clonotype is one base distant, so this may be a read error. No conserved phenylalanine or tryptophan ends this CDR3, so it is likely a read error. The genes are TRBV15 and TRBJ2-7; a possible D gene is TRBD1 (5 bases). V gave up 0 bases and J gave up 3 bases, with 12 bases separating them. The CDR3 is 15 residues long. Germline-derived CDR1 and CDR2 are LNHNV and YYDKDF (reference sequence). CDR3 bases: TGTGCCACCAGCAGAGAGGACAATTACCTCTACGAGCAGTACTCC. Residues: CATSREDNYLYEQYS.

To note about this clonotype: A single base separates this from a much larger clone, so it may be a read error. The conserved closing phenylalanine or tryptophan is absent in this CDR3, likely reflecting a read error. V usage is TRBV4-1 and J usage is TRBJ2-7, with TRBD1 identical over 10 bases. V dropped 1 base and J dropped 9; count of bases not matched to a gene: 6. Looked up from germline, CDR1 is MGHRA and CDR2 is YSYEKL. The CDR3 length is 14 residues. The CDR3 nucleotides read TGCGCCAGCAGCCAAGGGGACAGGGGAGGCGTGCAGTACCTC. Protein product: CASSQGDRGGVQYL.

Worth noting for this clonotype: No conserved phenylalanine or tryptophan is present at the end of the CDR3, so a read error is the likely explanation. The rearrangement uses TRBV6-2 or TRBV6-3 and TRBJ2-7, with 9 bases that match TRBD1. Germline-derived CDR1 and CDR2 are MNHEY and SVGEGT. The CDR3 is 14 amino acids. The CDR3 DNA sequence: TGTGCCGGCAGTTACAGGGGGCGAATCTACGAGCAGTACTAC. Its translation: CAGSYRGRIYEQYY.

This clonotype was detected many times. The chain uses TRBV6-5 and TRBJ2-3, with a possible D match to TRBD1 (6 bases). V dropped 5 bases and J dropped 2 bases, with 17 bases sitting between them. From germline, CDR1 is MNHEY and CDR2 SVGAGI. The CDR3 sequence is 16 residues long. CDR3 amino acids: CASSKRGGQNTDTQYF. CDR3 DNA sequence: TGTGCCAGCAGTAAAAGAGGGGGACAAAACACAGATACGCAGTATTTT.

This chain connects TRBV11-1 to TRBJ2-7; D uncertain. This CDR3 spans 14 amino acids. CDR1 SGHAT and CDR2 FQDESV come from the germline V gene (reference sequence). This CDR3 reads CGGSRNLQSLDQYF. The DNA of the CDR3 is TGTGGCGGCAGCCGAAATTTACAGAGTCTCGATCAGTACTTC. The entire variable domain, with the rest obtained from reference TRBV11-1 and TRBJ2-7, is as follows: EAEVAQSPRYKITEKSQAVAFWCDPISGHATLYWYRQILGQGPELLVQFQDESVVDDSQLPKDRFSAERLKGVDSTLKIQPAELGDSAMYLCGGSRNLQSLDQYFGPGTRLTVT.

Points on this clonotype: Germline is not matched at one junction end, which may reflect a read error. J is TRBJ1-1 and V is TRBV6-5, with TRBD1 identical over 8 bases. The CDR3 totals 15 residues. CDR1 is MNHEY and CDR2 is SVGAGI in the germline V gene. CDR3 nucleotide sequence: TGTCCCAGCAGTTACTCGTGGACAGGGAACACTGAAGTTTCCTTT. Protein: CPSSYSWTGNTEVSF.

Concerning this clonotype itself: Lacking the conserved final phenylalanine or tryptophan, this CDR3 likely reflects a read error. The CDR3 protein is CAISERDDGEQFL. CDR3 coding DNA: TGTGCCATTAGTGAGCGGGACGACGGGGAGCAGTTCTTA. The V gene is TRBV10-3, the J gene TRBJ2-1; TRBD2 matches 7 bases. This CDR3 region has 13 residues. Germline V gene sequence: CDR1 ENHRY, CDR2 SYGVKD.

Details on this clonotype: In this CDR3 the conserved last residue, phenylalanine or tryptophan, is missing, so a read error is likely. This chain joins TRBV4-1 and TRBJ2-7; 7 bases map to TRBD2. The CDR3 runs 15 residues. Losses at the gene ends were 0 bases for V and 4 bases for J; bases not matched to a gene: 6. Germline CDR1 is MGHRA and CDR2 is YSYEKL. The CDR3 loop reads CASSQELSGGYEQYL. In DNA form, the CDR3 reads TGCGCCAGCAGCCAAGAACTATCGGGAGGATACGAGCAGTACCTC.

This sequence joins TRBV29-1 and TRBJ2-1, with D tentatively TRBD1 (7 bases). V was shortened by 8 bases and J by 9 bases, with 17 bases between the two germline ends. The CDR3 has 12 amino acids. Per the germline V gene, CDR1 is SQVTM and CDR2 is ANQGSEA. The CDR3 reads CSSRPGGSEQFF. The CDR3 DNA reads as TGCAGCAGCCGCCCAGGGGGGAGTGAGCAGTTCTTC.

Of note for this clonotype: Lacking the conserved final phenylalanine or tryptophan, this CDR3 likely reflects a read error. The limits of the CDR3 on the DNA are not certain, so only TCRdb's listed CDR3 is given. This chain joins TRBV11-1 and TRBJ1-1. The CDR3 region is 13 residues in length, termini included. CDR1 is SGHAT and CDR2 is FQDESV in the germline V gene (reference sequence). This CDR3 is CASSRQVNTETFL.

CDR3 amino acids: CSITGLGDNEQFF. Here the CDR3 DNA reads TGCAGCATAACGGGATTAGGAGACAATGAGCAGTTCTTC. The rearrangement uses TRBV29-1 and TRBJ2-1; a possible D gene is TRBD2 (5 bases). The CDR3 loop spans 13 amino acids. CDR1 and CDR2 from the germline V gene are SQVTM and ANQGSEA. The V end was cut by 8 bases, the J end by 5 bases, with 16 bases between.

Concerning this clonotype: The junction departs from germline at one end; a sequencing error may be responsible. The chain is built from TRBV11-2 and TRBJ2-5, with D perhaps matching TRBD2 (7 bases). This CDR3 has 14 residues. Looked up from germline, CDR1 is SGHAT and CDR2 is FQNNGV. The CDR3 DNA is TGTGCCAGCAGCTCGGGTCAGGGGAGGGTGACCCTGTACTTC. Its translation: CASSSGQGRVTLYF.

By share, this clonotype ranks as medium-sized. The rearrangement uses TRBV6-6 and TRBJ1-2, with a possible D match to TRBD1 (5 bases). Trimming cost V 5 bases and J 4 bases, with 14 bases left between them. The CDR3 consists of 14 residues. The germline V gene encodes CDR1 MNHNY and CDR2 SVGAGI (reference sequence). The CDR3 sequence is CASSDTGESYGYTF. The CDR3 DNA sequence: TGTGCCAGCAGTGACACGGGGGAGAGCTATGGCTACACCTTC.

As for this clonotype: The limits of the CDR3 on the DNA are not certain, so only TCRdb's listed CDR3 is given. This chain connects TRBV11-2 to TRBJ2-1. Counting both end residues, the CDR3 totals 17 amino acids. Germline loops: CDR1 SGHAT, CDR2 FQNNGV. Here the CDR3 reads CASGLSWIAFFGNGQFF.

The V call is TRBV29-1, the J call TRBJ2-1; D gene ambiguous. This CDR3 has 16 residues. Trimming removed 6 bases at V and 8 bases at J, with 26 bases between. Germline V CDR1 and CDR2: SQVTM, ANQGSEA. CDR3 residues: CSVATLRAWSRHEQFF. DNA for the CDR3: TGCAGCGTCGCCACGCTTCGGGCCTGGTCCCGTCATGAGCAGTTCTTC.

Relative to its sample, this clonotype is medium-sized. The chain recombines TRBV10-2 with TRBJ2-7, with TRBD1 identical over 7 bases. The CDR3 covers 11 residues. The germline V gene has CDR1 WSHSY and CDR2 SAAADI. V lost 10 bases, J lost 5 bases, and 5 bases stayed unmatched. The CDR3 DNA sequence: TGCGCCACCGGACAGGTCGACGAGCAGTACTTC. Amino acid sequence: CATGQVDEQYF.

About this clonotype itself: This may be a read error, as it is one base from a much larger clone. The chain links TRBV11-2 to TRBJ2-7; D is undetermined. This CDR3 has 13 amino acids. Germline V gene lookup returns CDR1 SGHAT and CDR2 FQNNGV. The CDR3 sequence is CVSNLSELGSQYF. In DNA, the CDR3 is TGTGTCAGCAACTTAAGTGAGCTAGGGTCGCAGTACTTC.

This clonotype turned up a few times. This rearrangement joins TRBV9 to TRBJ1-1; TRBD1 matches at 8 bases. Germline values: CDR1 SGDLS, CDR2 YYNGEE. CDR3 length: 18 residues. Unmatched junction bases numbered 15, after V lost 1 base and J lost 4 bases. The CDR3 sequence is CASSVNPGQGSSSTEAFF. CDR3 nucleotide sequence: TGTGCCAGCAGCGTAAATCCCGGACAGGGATCAAGTAGCACTGAAGCTTTCTTT.

A remark on this clonotype: The junction and the germline gene differ at one end; a read error may be behind it. CDR3 nucleotide sequence: TGCAGCGCTGAAGTGGCTGGGAACACTGAAGCTTTCTTT. Its translation is CSAEVAGNTEAFF. The V call is TRBV29-1, the J call TRBJ1-1; no definite D call. The CDR3 has 13 residues. Germline lookup yields CDR1 SQVTM and CDR2 ANQGSEA.